The source of this T cell receptor (beta chain) is a study of OX40 agonist ivuxolimab in advanced cancers. The germline V and J ends were trimmed by 5 bases and 5 bases, with 9 bases remaining between them. This CDR3 comprises 12 residues. CDR1 SGHTA and CDR2 FQGNSA come from the germline V gene. Overall study findings and caveats: On average, a greater number of expanded clones characterised CD8+ T cells relative to CD4+.

The table came from immunoSEQ multiplex PCR; TCRdb's copy has only in-frame clones and leaves some out. This sample carries roughly 16,000 clones, 81% of them seen once, and the ten largest clones take approximately 40%. This clone showed up just a few times. The antigen is undetermined. Sequencing was performed on CD4+ or CD8+ T cells sorted from blood, taken in a trial of the OX40 agonist ivuxolimab. The TCR was taken from an adult with an advanced solid tumor such as melanoma, head and neck, liver or kidney cancer. The V call is TRBV7-2, the J call TRBJ1-1; D is possibly TRBD1 (6 bases). For the CDR3, the DNA is TGTGCCAGCAGCCAAGGGGGGACTGAAGCTTTCTTT. Translation: CASSQGGTEAFF.